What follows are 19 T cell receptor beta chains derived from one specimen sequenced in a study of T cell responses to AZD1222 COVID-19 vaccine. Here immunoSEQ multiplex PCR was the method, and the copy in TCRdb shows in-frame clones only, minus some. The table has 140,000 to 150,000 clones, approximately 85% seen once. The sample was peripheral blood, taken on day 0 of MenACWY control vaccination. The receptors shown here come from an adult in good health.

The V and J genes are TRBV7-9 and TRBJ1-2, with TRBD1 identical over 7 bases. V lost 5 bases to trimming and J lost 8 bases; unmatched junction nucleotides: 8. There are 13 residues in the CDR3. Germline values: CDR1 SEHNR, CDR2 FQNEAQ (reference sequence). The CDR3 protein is CASSEQGRYGYTF. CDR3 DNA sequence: TGTGCCAGCAGCGAACAGGGGCGATACGGCTACACCTTC. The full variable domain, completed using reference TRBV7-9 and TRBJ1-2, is DTGVSQNPRHKITKRGQNVTFRCDPISEHNRLYWYRQTLGQGPEFLTYFQNEAQLEKSRLLSDRFSAERPKGSFSTLEIQRTEQGDSAMYLCASSEQGRYGYTFGSGTRLTVV.

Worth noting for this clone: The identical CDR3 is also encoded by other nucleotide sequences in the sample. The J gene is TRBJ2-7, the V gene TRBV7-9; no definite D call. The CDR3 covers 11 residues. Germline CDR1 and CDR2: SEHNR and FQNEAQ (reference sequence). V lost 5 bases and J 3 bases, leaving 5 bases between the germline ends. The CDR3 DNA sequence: TGTGCCAGCAGCCCCGGCTACGAGCAGTACTTC. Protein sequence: CASSPGYEQYF. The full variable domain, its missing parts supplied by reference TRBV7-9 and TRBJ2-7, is DTGVSQNPRHKITKRGQNVTFRCDPISEHNRLYWYRQTLGQGPEFLTYFQNEAQLEKSRLLSDRFSAERPKGSFSTLEIQRTEQGDSAMYLCASSPGYEQYFGPGTRLTVT.

The CDR3 DNA sequence: TGCAGCGTTGGACAGAAGGATCAGCCCCAGCATTTT. It yields the protein CSVGQKDQPQHF. The chain employs TRBV29-1 and TRBJ1-5; D perhaps matches TRBD1 (5 bases). The CDR3 length is 12 residues. Between the trimmed V and J ends, which lost 4 bases and 5 bases, there was a span of 9 bases. Germline V gene data show CDR1 as SQVTM and CDR2 as ANQGSEA.

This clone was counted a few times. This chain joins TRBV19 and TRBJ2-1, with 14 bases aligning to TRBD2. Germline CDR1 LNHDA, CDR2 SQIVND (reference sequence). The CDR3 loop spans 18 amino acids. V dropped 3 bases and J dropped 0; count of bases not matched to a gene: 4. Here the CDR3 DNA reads TGTGCCAGTAGTATTTGGACTAGCGGGGGGCTCTCCTACAATGAGCAGTTCTTC. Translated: CASSIWTSGGLSYNEQFF.

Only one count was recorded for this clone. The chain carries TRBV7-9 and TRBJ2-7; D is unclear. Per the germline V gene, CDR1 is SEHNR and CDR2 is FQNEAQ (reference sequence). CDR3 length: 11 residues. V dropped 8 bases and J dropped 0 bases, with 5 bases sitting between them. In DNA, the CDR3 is TGTGCCAGCGGTAGCTCCTACGAGCAGTACTTC. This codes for CASGSSYEQYF.

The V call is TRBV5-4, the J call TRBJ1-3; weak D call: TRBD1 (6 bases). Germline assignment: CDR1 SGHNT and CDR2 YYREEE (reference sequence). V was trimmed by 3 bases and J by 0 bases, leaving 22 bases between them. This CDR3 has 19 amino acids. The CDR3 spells CASSSPWTEVPDSGNTIYF. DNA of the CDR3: TGTGCCAGCAGCTCGCCCTGGACAGAAGTTCCCGACTCTGGAAACACCATATATTTT.

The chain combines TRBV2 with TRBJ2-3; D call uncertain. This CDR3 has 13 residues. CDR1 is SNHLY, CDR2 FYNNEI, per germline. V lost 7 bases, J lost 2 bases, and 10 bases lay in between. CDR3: CASNRRPTDTQYF. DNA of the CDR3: TGTGCCAGCAATCGACGTCCCACAGATACGCAGTATTTT.

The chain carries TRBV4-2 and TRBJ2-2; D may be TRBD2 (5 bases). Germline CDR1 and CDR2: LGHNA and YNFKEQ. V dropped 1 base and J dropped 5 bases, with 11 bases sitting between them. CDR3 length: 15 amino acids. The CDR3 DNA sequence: TGTGCCAGCAGCCAAGTTGGAGGTGGGACCGGGGAGCTGTTTTTT. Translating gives CASSQVGGGTGELFF.

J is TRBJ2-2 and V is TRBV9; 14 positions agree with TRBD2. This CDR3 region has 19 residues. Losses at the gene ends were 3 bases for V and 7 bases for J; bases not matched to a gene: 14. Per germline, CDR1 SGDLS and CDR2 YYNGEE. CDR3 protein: CASSAQVTSGGAGGGELFF. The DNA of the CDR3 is TGTGCCAGCAGCGCCCAAGTGACTAGCGGGGGGGCCGGCGGCGGGGAGCTGTTTTTT.

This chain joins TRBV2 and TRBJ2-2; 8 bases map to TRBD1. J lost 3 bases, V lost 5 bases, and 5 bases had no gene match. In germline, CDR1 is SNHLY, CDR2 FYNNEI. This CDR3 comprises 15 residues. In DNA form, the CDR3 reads TGTGCCAGCAGTCGACAGGGGATCCACACCGGGGAGCTGTTTTTT. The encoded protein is CASSRQGIHTGELFF.

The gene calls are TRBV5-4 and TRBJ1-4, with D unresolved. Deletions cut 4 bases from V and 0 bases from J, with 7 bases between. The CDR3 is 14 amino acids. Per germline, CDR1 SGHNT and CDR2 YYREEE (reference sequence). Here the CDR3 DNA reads TGTGCCAGCAGCAGGTCAACAACTAATGAAAAACTGTTTTTT. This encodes CASSRSTTNEKLFF. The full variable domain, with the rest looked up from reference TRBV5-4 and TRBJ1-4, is ETGVTQSPTHLIKTRGQQVTLRCSSQSGHNTVSWYQQALGQGPQFIFQYYREEENGRGNFPPRFSGLQFPNYSSELNVNALELDDSALYLCASSRSTTNEKLFFGSGTQLSVL.

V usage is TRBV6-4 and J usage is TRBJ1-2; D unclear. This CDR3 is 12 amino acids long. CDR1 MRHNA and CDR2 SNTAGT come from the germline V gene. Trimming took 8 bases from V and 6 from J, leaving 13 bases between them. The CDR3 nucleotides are TGTGCCAGCTCCCGGGGAACAGATGGCTACACCTTC. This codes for CASSRGTDGYTF.

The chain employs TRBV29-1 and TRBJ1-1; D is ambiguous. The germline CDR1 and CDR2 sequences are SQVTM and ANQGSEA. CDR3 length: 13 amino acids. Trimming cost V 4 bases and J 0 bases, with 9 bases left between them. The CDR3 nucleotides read TGCAGCGTTGGAGCGCAGTTGAACACTGAAGCTTTCTTT. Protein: CSVGAQLNTEAFF.

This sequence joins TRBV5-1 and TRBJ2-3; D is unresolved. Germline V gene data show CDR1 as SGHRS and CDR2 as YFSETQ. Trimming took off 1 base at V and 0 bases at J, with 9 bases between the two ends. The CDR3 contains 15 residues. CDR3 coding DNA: TGCGCCAGCAGCTTGATGGGGATAAGCACAGATACGCAGTATTTT. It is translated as CASSLMGISTDTQYF. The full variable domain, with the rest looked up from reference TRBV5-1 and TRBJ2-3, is KAGVTQTPRYLIKTRGQQVTLSCSPISGHRSVSWYQQTPGQGLQFLFEYFSETQRNKGNFPGRFSGRQFSNSRSEMNVSTLELGDSALYLCASSLMGISTDTQYFGPGTRLTVL.

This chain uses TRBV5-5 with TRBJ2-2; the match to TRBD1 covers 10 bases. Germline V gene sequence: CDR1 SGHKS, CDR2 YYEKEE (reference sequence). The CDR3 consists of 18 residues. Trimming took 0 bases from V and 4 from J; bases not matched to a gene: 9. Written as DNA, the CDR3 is TGTGCCAGCAGCTTGGCGGACCGTCGGACAGGGGGCACCGGGGAGCTGTTTTTT. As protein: CASSLADRRTGGTGELFF.

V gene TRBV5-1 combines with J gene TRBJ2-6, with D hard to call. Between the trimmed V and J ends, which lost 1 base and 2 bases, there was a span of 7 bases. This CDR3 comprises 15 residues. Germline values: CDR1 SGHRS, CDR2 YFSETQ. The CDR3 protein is CASSLLETGANVLTF. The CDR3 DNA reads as TGCGCCAGCAGCTTGTTAGAAACTGGGGCCAACGTCCTGACTTTC. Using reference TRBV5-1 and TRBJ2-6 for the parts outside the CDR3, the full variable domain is KAGVTQTPRYLIKTRGQQVTLSCSPISGHRSVSWYQQTPGQGLQFLFEYFSETQRNKGNFPGRFSGRQFSNSRSEMNVSTLELGDSALYLCASSLLETGANVLTFGAGSRLTVL.

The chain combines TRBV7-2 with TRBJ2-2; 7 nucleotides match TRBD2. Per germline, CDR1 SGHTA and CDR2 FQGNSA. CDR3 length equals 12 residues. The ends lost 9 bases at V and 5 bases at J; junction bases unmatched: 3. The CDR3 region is CASVLATGELFF. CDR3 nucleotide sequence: TGTGCCAGTGTACTAGCGACCGGGGAGCTGTTTTTT.

This chain's CDR3 is CASSQVGIESPIQLISVPRAEAFF. The CDR3 DNA sequence: TGTGCCAGCAGCCAGGTAGGGATCGAGTCCCCGATCCAACTAATATCAGTCCCAAGGGCTGAAGCTTTCTTT. The V gene is TRBV3-1 (or the pseudogene TRBV3-2), the J gene TRBJ1-1; D is uncertain. CDR3 length: 24 residues. CDR1 LGHDT and CDR2 YNNKEL come from the germline V gene (reference sequence). Trimming shortened V by 3 bases and J by 6 bases, and 44 bases separated the two germline ends.

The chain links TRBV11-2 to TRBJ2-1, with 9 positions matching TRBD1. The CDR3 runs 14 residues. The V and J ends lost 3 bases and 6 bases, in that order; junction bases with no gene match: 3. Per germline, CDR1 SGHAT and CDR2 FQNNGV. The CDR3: CASSLGQGFNEQFF. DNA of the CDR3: TGTGCCAGCAGCTTGGGACAGGGTTTCAATGAGCAGTTCTTC.